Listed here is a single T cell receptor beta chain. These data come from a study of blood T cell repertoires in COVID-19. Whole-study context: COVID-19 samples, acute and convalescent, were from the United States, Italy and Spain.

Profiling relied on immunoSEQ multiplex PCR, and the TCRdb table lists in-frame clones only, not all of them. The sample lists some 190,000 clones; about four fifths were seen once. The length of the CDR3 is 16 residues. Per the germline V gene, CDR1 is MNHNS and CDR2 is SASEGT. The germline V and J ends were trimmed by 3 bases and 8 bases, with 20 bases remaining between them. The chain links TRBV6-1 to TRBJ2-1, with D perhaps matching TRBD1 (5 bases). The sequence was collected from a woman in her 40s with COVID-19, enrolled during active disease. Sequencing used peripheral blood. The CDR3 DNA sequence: TGTGCCAGCAGTGATATGGACAACCAGGGTATCGATGAGCAGTTCTTC. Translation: CASSDMDNQGIDEQFF.